The present entry profiles one T cell receptor beta chain with its context. This entry is derived from a study of blood T cells in healthy people across ages. About the study: Every two T cells gave about one barcoded beta molecule via template switching.

The authors drew about 9.5 milliliters of peripheral blood from each donor. The amount of total RNA extracted per sample was at least 5.5 micrograms. The CDR3 contains 15 residues. After removal of 4 bases from V and 7 bases from J, the junction contained 10 bases not matched to a gene. Germline V gene lookup returns CDR1 ENHRY and CDR2 SYGVKD. Alongside a J-beta primer mix, a sample-barcoded 5' primer served in a second PCR lasting about 7 to 12 cycles. TCRdb recomputed calls from the 5' RACE reads with MiXCR, one row per CDR3 protein. The table shows hundreds of thousands of distinct CDR3 sequences, with around 43% occurring only once.

The V call is TRBV10-3, the J call TRBJ2-1; 7 bases match TRBD2. The source of this sequence is a man aged 55 to 70 in good health. Specimen: blood. The CDR3 nucleotides are TGTGCCATCAGTGTTGGGACTACCCCCTCAAATGAGCAGTTCTTC. This encodes CAISVGTTPSNEQFF.